This entry lists 24 T cell receptor beta chains sequenced from one sample in a study of T cells after yellow fever vaccination. MiXCR was run by TCRdb on the 5' RACE reads, yielding one entry per CDR3 protein. The sample yields about 240,000 distinct CDR3 sequences, 6.9% seen once. The source material was CD4+ T cells sorted from PBMCs, sampled 15 days after the yellow fever booster vaccination. These receptors were taken from a man between 25 and 39 years old who received the YFV17D yellow fever vaccine.

Ten or more counts support this clonotype. This chain uses TRBV7-2 with TRBJ2-1; TRBD1 matches at 7 bases. This CDR3 comprises 14 residues. Losses at the gene ends were 6 bases for V and 8 bases for J; bases not matched to a gene: 10. The V gene's germline CDR1 is SGHTA and CDR2 FQGNSA. The CDR3 DNA reads as TGTGCCAGCAGTCCCCGACAGGGTCCCGATGAGCAGTTCTTC. It specifies CASSPRQGPDEQFF.

This clonotype was picked up a small number of times. The V gene is TRBV4-2, the J gene TRBJ2-1; 8 bases are shared with TRBD2. The CDR3 covers 15 residues. From germline, CDR1 is LGHNA and CDR2 YNFKEQ. J lost 3 bases, V lost 4 bases, and 5 bases had no gene match. The CDR3 region has the DNA TGTGCCAGCAGCCGAACCGGGACTAGCTACAATGAGCAGTTCTTC. It encodes CASSRTGTSYNEQFF.

The chain uses TRBV10-3 and TRBJ2-3, with D possibly matching TRBD2 (7 bases). Germline V lookup: CDR1 ENHRY, CDR2 SYGVKD. Trimming took off 11 bases at V and 4 bases at J, with 22 bases between the two ends. The CDR3 is 15 residues long. CDR3 sequence reads: CAVQGDRTRADTQYF. The DNA for the CDR3 is TGTGCCGTCCAAGGAGACAGGACTAGGGCAGATACGCAGTATTTT.

V usage is TRBV5-1 and J usage is TRBJ2-7, with 7 bases that match TRBD2. V gave up 3 bases and J gave up 5 bases; unmatched junction bases: 5. CDR1 SGHRS and CDR2 YFSETQ come from the germline V gene. This CDR3 comprises 13 residues. The CDR3 is CASSSGLPDEQYF. As DNA, the CDR3 is TGCGCCAGCAGCTCGGGACTACCGGACGAGCAGTACTTC.

This clonotype was observed a few times. The chain couples TRBV10-3 to TRBJ2-3; tentative D call: TRBD1 (6 bases). Trimming removed 6 bases from V and 4 bases from J, with 11 bases in between. The V gene's germline CDR1 is ENHRY and CDR2 SYGVKD. CDR3 size: 13 residues. The CDR3 coding sequence is TGTGCCATCAGCGTACAGGGTGCAGATACGCAGTATTTT. It encodes CAISVQGADTQYF.

This clonotype appeared a few times. The V call is TRBV10-1, the J call TRBJ2-7; D unresolved. V dropped 5 bases and J dropped 4 bases, with 12 bases sitting between them. Per germline, CDR1 WNHNN and CDR2 SYGVQD (reference sequence). The CDR3 contains 13 residues. This CDR3 is CASSRAADYEQYF. The CDR3 coding sequence is TGCGCCAGCAGTAGGGCTGCAGATTACGAGCAGTACTTC.

V usage is TRBV4-1 and J usage is TRBJ2-7; TRBD1 is a possible D gene (6 bases). V was cut by 4 bases and J by 3 bases, with 10 bases left in between. The CDR3 runs 13 residues. Germline V lookup: CDR1 MGHRA, CDR2 YSYEKL. The CDR3 DNA follows: TGCGCCAGCAGCCCCAGGGACAACTACGAGCAGTACTTC. This translates into CASSPRDNYEQYF.

This clonotype was detected ten times or more. The genes are TRBV30 and TRBJ2-7; D possibly corresponds to TRBD1 (6 bases). This CDR3 spans 14 amino acids. CDR1 and CDR2 (germline): GTSNPN, SVGIG (reference sequence). Trimming pared 1 base from V and 1 base from J, leaving 11 bases between. CDR3 nucleotides: TGTGCCTGGAGTGAGGGACATCAGTCCTACGAGCAGTACTTC. It codes for CAWSEGHQSYEQYF.

This clonotype was counted only a few times. The chain has TRBV5-1 and TRBJ2-7; 10 bases are shared with TRBD2. After removal of 10 bases from V and 2 bases from J, the junction contained 9 bases not matched to a gene. Germline CDR1 is SGHRS and CDR2 is YFSETQ. This CDR3 has 14 amino acids. The DNA for the CDR3 is TGCGCCTCTTCTAGCGGGAGTTGGACCTACGAGCAGTACTTC. This gives the protein CASSSGSWTYEQYF. Full variable domain (remainder filled in from reference TRBV5-1 and TRBJ2-7): KAGVTQTPRYLIKTRGQQVTLSCSPISGHRSVSWYQQTPGQGLQFLFEYFSETQRNKGNFPGRFSGRQFSNSRSEMNVSTLELGDSALYLCASSSGSWTYEQYFGPGTRLTVT.

The chain has TRBV4-2 and TRBJ2-1; 14 positions agree with TRBD2. The CDR3 has 22 amino acids. The germline gives CDR1 LGHNA, CDR2 YNFKEQ. Unmatched junction bases numbered 17, after V lost 4 bases and J lost 0 bases. Here the CDR3 reads CASSRKLPGTSGSGSSYNEQFF. The CDR3 nucleotides read TGTGCCAGCAGCCGCAAATTGCCCGGGACTAGCGGGAGTGGGAGCTCCTACAATGAGCAGTTCTTC.

On this clonotype: This could be a read error, since a much larger clone is one nucleotide away. The rearrangement links TRBV4-2 to TRBJ2-2; TRBD1 agrees at 9 bases. The germline gives CDR1 LGHNA, CDR2 YNFKEQ. This CDR3 region has 16 residues. The V and J ends lost 4 bases and 7 bases, in that order; junction bases with no gene match: 10. CDR3 protein: CASSPRHRGPGGELFF. CDR3 nucleotide sequence: TGTGCCAGCAGCCCCCGGCACAGGGGGCCAGGCGGGGAGCTGTTTTTT.

CDR3 bases: TGCGCCAGCAGCTTGGAGGGGAGAGAAGAAAAACTGTTTTTT. Residues: CASSLEGREEKLFF. The chain has TRBV5-1 and TRBJ1-4; D might be TRBD1 (5 bases). The germline gives CDR1 SGHRS, CDR2 YFSETQ. Trimming took 0 bases from V and 8 from J, leaving 11 bases between them. This CDR3 region has 14 residues.

The chain employs TRBV7-9 and TRBJ2-5, with 8 bases fitting TRBD2. This CDR3 region has 13 residues. V dropped 5 bases and J dropped 5; count of bases not matched to a gene: 4. Germline CDR1 SEHNR, CDR2 FQNEAQ (reference sequence). The DNA of the CDR3 is TGTGCCAGCAGCCCAGCGGGAGCTGAGACCCAGTACTTC. Amino acids: CASSPAGAETQYF.

At least ten counts were recorded for this clonotype. The J gene is TRBJ2-6, the V gene TRBV10-3, with 9 bases matching TRBD2. V shed 3 bases and J 4 bases; nucleotides not matched to a gene: 10. CDR3 size: 18 residues. Germline loops: CDR1 ENHRY, CDR2 SYGVKD. As DNA, the CDR3 is TGTGCCATCAGTGACGTGTCAGCGGGAGGAACCGGGGCCAACGTCCTGACTTTC. Amino acids: CAISDVSAGGTGANVLTF.

The sample holds a few counts of this clonotype. The chain uses TRBV30 and TRBJ2-3, with TRBD1 as a possible D gene (6 bases). The CDR3 has 15 amino acids. Germline V gives CDR1 GTSNPN, CDR2 SVGIG (reference sequence). With 0 bases removed from V and 4 bases from J, the gap between germline ends came to 14 bases. The CDR3 sequence: CAWSVGQGGPDTQYF. DNA for the CDR3: TGTGCCTGGAGTGTTGGTCAAGGGGGTCCAGATACGCAGTATTTT.

This clonotype was seen a few times. The chain links TRBV18 to TRBJ2-1; D unclear. Trimming shortened V by 5 bases and J by 0 bases, and 11 bases separated the two germline ends. Germline lookup yields CDR1 KGHSH and CDR2 LQKENI. This CDR3 has 15 residues. The CDR3 loop is CASSTTSDSYNEQFF. CDR3 DNA: TGTGCCAGCTCAACGACCTCGGACTCCTACAATGAGCAGTTCTTC.

The chain has TRBV10-1 and TRBJ2-1; TRBD2 matches 10 bases. Germline lookup yields CDR1 WNHNN and CDR2 SYGVQD (reference sequence). The CDR3 totals 17 residues. Unmatched junction bases numbered 11, after V lost 0 bases and J lost 9 bases. The DNA of the CDR3 is TGCGCCAGCAGTGAGTCGAAATCGCTAGCGGGAGCCGGTGAGCAGTTCTTC. This codes for CASSESKSLAGAGEQFF.

The table lists this clonotype with a few counts. V gene TRBV18 combines with J gene TRBJ2-7; 8 bases align to TRBD1. Losses at the gene ends were 3 bases for V and 2 bases for J; bases not matched to a gene: 6. Germline V gene lookup returns CDR1 KGHSH and CDR2 LQKENI. The CDR3 runs to 15 residues. The CDR3 here is CASSPGTGGTYEQYF. CDR3 DNA sequence: TGTGCCAGCTCACCTGGGACAGGCGGTACCTACGAGCAGTACTTC.

This clonotype has a handful of counts. V and J are TRBV30 and TRBJ2-1; D may correspond to TRBD1 or TRBD2 (6 bases each). Trimming took 8 bases from V and 0 from J, leaving 20 bases between them. The CDR3 extends over 16 amino acids. CDR1 is GTSNPN and CDR2 is SVGIG in the germline V gene (reference sequence). CDR3 coding DNA: TGTGCCGCGGGGCAGGGACACAGAAGCTCCTACAATGAGCAGTTCTTC. As protein: CAAGQGHRSSYNEQFF.

The rearrangement links TRBV27 to TRBJ1-6; TRBD1 might be the D (5 bases). This CDR3 is 15 amino acids long. With 2 bases removed from V and 7 bases from J, the gap between germline ends came to 12 bases. Germline lookup yields CDR1 MNHEY and CDR2 SMNVEV (reference sequence). This chain's CDR3 is CASSLKGDVNSPLHF. The CDR3 nucleotides are TGTGCCAGCAGTTTAAAAGGGGACGTAAATTCACCCCTCCACTTT.

This clonotype turned up a few times. The rearrangement uses TRBV14 and TRBJ2-7, with TRBD1 as a possible D gene (6 bases). The V end was cut by 5 bases, the J end by 3 bases, with 14 bases between. CDR1 and CDR2 from the germline V gene are SGHDN and FVKESK. This CDR3 region has 14 residues. DNA for the CDR3: TGTGCCAGCAGCGAATGGACAGCGGTCTACGAGCAGTACTTC. This gives the protein CASSEWTAVYEQYF.

The chain employs TRBV7-9 and TRBJ2-2; D might be TRBD1 (6 bases). The germline gives CDR1 SEHNR, CDR2 FQNEAQ (reference sequence). The CDR3 runs to 14 residues. V was clipped by 2 bases and J by 4 bases, with 8 bases between them. The CDR3 region has the DNA TGTGCCAGCAGCTTAAGGACAGCCACCGGGGAGCTGTTTTTT. Protein product: CASSLRTATGELFF. Based on the CDR3 plus reference TRBV7-9 and TRBJ2-2, the full variable domain is DTGVSQNPRHKITKRGQNVTFRCDPISEHNRLYWYRQTLGQGPEFLTYFQNEAQLEKSRLLSDRFSAERPKGSFSTLEIQRTEQGDSAMYLCASSLRTATGELFFGEGSRLTVL.

This clonotype has a count of ten or more. The chain couples TRBV5-5 to TRBJ2-3, with 7 bases matching TRBD2. Germline loops: CDR1 SGHKS, CDR2 YYEKEE (reference sequence). With 7 bases clipped from V and 3 bases from J, the junction kept 17 bases outside the gene matches. This CDR3 comprises 17 residues. The CDR3 DNA reads as TGTGCCAGCTCGCGTGGACATACTAGCGAAGTGACAGATACGCAGTATTTT. This translates into CASSRGHTSEVTDTQYF. Combining the CDR3 with reference TRBV5-5 and TRBJ2-3 gives the whole variable domain DAGVTQSPTHLIKTRGQQVTLRCSPISGHKSVSWYQQVLGQGPQFIFQYYEKEERGRGNFPDRFSARQFPNYSSELNVNALLLGDSALYLCASSRGHTSEVTDTQYFGPGTRLTVL.

A few counts support this clonotype. V usage is TRBV29-1 and J usage is TRBJ2-3, with unresolved D. Germline loops: CDR1 SQVTM, CDR2 ANQGSEA. The V end was cut by 3 bases, the J end by 9 bases, with 7 bases between. CDR3 length: 10 amino acids. The CDR3 here is CSVDEPTQYF. DNA of the CDR3: TGCAGCGTTGACGAGCCAACGCAGTATTTT.